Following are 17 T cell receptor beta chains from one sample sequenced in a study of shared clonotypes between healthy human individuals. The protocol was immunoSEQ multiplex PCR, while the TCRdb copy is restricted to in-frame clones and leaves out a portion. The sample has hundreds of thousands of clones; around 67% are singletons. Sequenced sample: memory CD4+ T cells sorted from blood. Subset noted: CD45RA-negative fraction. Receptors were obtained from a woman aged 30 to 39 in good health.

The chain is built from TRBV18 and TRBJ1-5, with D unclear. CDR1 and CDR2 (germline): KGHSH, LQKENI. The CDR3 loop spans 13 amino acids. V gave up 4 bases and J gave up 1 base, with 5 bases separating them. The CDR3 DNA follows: TGTGCCAGCTCACAGGACAGCAATCAGCCCCAGCATTTT. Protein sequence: CASSQDSNQPQHF.

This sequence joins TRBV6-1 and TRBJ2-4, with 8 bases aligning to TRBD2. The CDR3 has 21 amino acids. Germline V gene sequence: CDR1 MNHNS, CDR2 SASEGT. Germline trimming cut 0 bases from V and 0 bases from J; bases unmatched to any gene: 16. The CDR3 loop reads CASSEAPPGGSVAVAKNIQYF. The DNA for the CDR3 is TGTGCCAGCAGTGAAGCCCCCCCGGGAGGGTCTGTTGCGGTAGCCAAAAACATTCAGTACTTC.

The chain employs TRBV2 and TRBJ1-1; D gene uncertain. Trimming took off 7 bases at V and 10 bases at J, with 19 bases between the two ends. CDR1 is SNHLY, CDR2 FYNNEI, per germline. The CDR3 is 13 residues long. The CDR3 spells CASNEDAGLSAFF. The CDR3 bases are TGTGCCAGCAATGAGGACGCCGGCCTGTCAGCTTTCTTT.

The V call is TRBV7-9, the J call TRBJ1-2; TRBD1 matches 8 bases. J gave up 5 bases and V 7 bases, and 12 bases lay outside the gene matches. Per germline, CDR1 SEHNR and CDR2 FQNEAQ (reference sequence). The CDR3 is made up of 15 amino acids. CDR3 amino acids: CASTSFQGARYGYTF. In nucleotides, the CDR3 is TGTGCCAGCACCTCGTTCCAGGGGGCGCGGTATGGCTACACCTTC.

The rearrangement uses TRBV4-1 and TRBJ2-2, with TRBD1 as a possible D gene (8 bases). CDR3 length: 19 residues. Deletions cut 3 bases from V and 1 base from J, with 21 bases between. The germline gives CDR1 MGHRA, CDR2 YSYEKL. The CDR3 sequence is CASSHQTGAGVGNTGELFF. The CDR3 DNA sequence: TGCGCCAGCAGCCACCAGACAGGGGCGGGAGTGGGGAACACCGGGGAGCTGTTTTTT.

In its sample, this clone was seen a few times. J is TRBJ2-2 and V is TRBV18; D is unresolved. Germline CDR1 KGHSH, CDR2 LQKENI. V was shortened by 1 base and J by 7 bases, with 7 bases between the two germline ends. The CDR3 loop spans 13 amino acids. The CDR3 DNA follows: TGTGCCAGCTCACCACTTCGAAGCGGGGAGCTGTTTTTT. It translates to CASSPLRSGELFF. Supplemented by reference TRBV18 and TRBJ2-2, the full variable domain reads NAGVMQNPRHLVRRRGQEARLRCSPMKGHSHVYWYRQLPEEGLKFMVYLQKENIIDESGMPKERFSAEFPKEGPSILRIQQVVRGDSAAYFCASSPLRSGELFFGEGSRLTVL.

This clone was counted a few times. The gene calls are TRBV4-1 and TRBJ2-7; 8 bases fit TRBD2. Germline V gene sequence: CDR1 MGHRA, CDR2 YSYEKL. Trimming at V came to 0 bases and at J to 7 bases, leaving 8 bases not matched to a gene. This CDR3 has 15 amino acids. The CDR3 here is CASSQDRLALGEQYF. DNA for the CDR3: TGCGCCAGCAGCCAAGATCGACTAGCGTTAGGGGAGCAGTACTTC.

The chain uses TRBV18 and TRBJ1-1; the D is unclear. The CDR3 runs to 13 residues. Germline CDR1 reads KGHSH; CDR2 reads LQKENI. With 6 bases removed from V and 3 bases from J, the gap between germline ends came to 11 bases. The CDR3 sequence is CASSVAGDTEAFF. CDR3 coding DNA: TGTGCCAGCTCGGTAGCAGGTGACACTGAAGCTTTCTTT.

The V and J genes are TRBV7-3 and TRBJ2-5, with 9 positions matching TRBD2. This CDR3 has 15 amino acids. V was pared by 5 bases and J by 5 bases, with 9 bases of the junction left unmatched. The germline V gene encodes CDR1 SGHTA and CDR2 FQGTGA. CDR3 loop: CASSRGGRAHETQYF. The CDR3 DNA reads TGTGCCAGCAGCCGAGGCGGGAGGGCCCACGAGACCCAGTACTTC.

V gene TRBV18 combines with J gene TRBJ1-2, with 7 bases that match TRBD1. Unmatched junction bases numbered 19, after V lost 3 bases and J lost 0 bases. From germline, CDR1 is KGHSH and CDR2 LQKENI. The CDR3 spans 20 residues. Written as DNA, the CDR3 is TGTGCCAGCTCACCCTCCACCTCCGGGGCAGGGGGTGTCGCTAACTATGGCTACACCTTC. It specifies CASSPSTSGAGGVANYGYTF.

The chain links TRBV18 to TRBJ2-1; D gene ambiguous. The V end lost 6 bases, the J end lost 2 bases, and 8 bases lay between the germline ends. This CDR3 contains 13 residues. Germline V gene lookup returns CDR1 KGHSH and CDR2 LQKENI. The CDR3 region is CASSSPTYNEQFF. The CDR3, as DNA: TGTGCCAGCTCGTCGCCTACCTACAATGAGCAGTTCTTC.

The CDR3 sequence is CASSQVLQGRAGAEYNEQFF. Here the CDR3 DNA reads TGTGCCAGCAGCCAAGTTCTACAGGGTCGCGCGGGAGCTGAATACAATGAGCAGTTCTTC. The rearrangement uses TRBV4-2 and TRBJ2-1, with a tentative D call TRBD2 (7 bases). The V end was cut by 1 base, the J end by 4 bases, with 26 bases between. CDR3 length: 20 residues. Per the germline V gene, CDR1 is LGHNA and CDR2 is YNFKEQ.

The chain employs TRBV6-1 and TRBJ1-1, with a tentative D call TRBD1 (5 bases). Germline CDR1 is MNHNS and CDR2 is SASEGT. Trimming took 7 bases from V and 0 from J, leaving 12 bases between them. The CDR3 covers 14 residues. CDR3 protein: CASTVEGMNTEAFF. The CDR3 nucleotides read TGTGCCAGCACCGTGGAGGGGATGAACACTGAAGCTTTCTTT.

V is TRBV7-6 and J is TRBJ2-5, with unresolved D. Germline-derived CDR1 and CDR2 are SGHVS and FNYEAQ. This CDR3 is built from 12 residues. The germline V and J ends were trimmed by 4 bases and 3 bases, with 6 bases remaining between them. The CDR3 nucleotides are TGTGCCAGCAGCTCAATAGAAGAGACCCAGTACTTC. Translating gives CASSSIEETQYF.

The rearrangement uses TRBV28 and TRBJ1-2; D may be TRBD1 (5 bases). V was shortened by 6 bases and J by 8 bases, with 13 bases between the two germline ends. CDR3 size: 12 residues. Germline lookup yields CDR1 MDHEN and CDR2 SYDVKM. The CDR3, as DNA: TGTGCCAGCAGCCAGGGTATAGGGGGCTACACCTTC. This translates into CASSQGIGGYTF.

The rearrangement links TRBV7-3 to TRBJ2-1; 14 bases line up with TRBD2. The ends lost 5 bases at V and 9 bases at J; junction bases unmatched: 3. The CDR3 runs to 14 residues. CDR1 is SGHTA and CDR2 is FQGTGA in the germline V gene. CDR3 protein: CASSAGTSGSEQFF. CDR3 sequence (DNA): TGTGCCAGCAGCGCCGGGACTAGCGGGAGTGAGCAGTTCTTC.

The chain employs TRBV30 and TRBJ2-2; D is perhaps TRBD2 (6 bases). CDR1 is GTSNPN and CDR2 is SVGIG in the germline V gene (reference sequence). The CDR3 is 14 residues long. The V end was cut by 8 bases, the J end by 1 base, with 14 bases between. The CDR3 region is CAATGGMNTGELFF. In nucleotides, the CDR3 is TGTGCCGCCACAGGCGGGATGAACACCGGGGAGCTGTTTTTT.